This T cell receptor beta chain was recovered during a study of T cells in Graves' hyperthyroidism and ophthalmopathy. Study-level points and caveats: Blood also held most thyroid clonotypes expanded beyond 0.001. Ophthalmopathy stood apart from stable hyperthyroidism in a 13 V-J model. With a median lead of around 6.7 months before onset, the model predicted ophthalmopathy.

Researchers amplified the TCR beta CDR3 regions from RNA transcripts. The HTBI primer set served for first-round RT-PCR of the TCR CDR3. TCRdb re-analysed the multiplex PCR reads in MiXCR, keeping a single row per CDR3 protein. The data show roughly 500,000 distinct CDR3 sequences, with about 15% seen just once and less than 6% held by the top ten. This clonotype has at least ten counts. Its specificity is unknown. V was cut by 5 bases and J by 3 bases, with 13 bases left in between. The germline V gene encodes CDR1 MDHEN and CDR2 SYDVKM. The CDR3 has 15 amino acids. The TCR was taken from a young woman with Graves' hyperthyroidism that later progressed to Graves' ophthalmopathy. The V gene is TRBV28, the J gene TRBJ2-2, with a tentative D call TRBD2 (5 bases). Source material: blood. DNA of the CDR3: TGTGCCAGCAGTCCCGCGGGCCGGTACACCGGGGAGCTGTTTTTT. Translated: CASSPAGRYTGELFF.